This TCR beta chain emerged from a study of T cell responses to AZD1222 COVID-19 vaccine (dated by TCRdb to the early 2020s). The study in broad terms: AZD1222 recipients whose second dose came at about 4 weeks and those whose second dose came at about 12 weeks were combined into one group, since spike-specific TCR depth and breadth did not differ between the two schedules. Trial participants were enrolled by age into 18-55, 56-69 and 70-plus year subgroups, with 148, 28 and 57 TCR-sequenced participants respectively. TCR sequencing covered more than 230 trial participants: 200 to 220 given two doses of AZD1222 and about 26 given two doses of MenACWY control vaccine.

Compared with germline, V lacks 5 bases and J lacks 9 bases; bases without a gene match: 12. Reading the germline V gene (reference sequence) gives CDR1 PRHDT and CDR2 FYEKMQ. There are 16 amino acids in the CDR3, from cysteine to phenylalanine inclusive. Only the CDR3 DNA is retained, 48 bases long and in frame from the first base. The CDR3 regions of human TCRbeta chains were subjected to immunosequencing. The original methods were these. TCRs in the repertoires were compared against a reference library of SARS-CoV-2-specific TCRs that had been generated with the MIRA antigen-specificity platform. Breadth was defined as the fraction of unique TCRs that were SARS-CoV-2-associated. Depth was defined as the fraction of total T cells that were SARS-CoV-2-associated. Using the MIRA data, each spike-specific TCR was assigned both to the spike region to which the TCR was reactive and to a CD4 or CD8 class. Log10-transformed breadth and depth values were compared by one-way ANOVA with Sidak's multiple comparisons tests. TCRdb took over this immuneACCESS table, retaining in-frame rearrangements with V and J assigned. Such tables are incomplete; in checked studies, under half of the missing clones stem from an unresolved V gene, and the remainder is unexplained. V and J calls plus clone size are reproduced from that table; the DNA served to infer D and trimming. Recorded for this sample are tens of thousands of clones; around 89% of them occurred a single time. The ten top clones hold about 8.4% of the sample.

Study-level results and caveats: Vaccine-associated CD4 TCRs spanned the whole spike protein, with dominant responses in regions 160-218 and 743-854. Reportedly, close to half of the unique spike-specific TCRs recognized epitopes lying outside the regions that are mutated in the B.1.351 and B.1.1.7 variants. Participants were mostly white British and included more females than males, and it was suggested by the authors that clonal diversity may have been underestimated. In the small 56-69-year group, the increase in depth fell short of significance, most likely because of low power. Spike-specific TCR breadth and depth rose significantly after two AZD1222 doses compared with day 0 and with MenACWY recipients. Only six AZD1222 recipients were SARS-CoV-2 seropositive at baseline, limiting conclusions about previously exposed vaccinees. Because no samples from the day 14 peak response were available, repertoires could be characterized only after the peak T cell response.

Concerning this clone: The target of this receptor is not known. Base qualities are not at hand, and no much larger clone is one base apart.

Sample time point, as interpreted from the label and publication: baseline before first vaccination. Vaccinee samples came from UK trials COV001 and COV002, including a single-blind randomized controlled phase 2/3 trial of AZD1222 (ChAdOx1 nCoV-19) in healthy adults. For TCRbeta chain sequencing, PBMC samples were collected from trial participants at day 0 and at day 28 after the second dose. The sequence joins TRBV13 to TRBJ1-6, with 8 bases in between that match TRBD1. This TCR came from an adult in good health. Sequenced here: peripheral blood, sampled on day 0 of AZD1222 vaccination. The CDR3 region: CASSRGFAGGGSPLHF. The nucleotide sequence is TGTGCCAGCAGCCGGGGGTTCGCAGGGGGCGGTTCACCCCTCCACTTT.